The 24 T cell receptor beta chains listed next were all sequenced from one sample in a study of radiotherapy plus CTLA-4 blockade in lung cancer. Data came from immunoSEQ multiplex PCR; TCRdb stores just in-frame clones and leaves some out. Here the sample spans tens of thousands of clones, just over 75% being singletons. This sample comprised peripheral blood, obtained from a patient treated with radiotherapy plus ipilimumab. The receptors originated from a human donor with non-small cell lung cancer who had a partial response to radiotherapy plus ipilimumab.

This clone was counted between two and nine times. This rearrangement joins TRBV7-8 to TRBJ2-7, with TRBD1 matching over 9 bases. The V gene's germline CDR1 is SGHVS and CDR2 FQNEAQ. The CDR3 loop spans 16 amino acids. The V gene end was trimmed by 4 bases and the J gene end by 1 base; junction bases not matched to a gene: 8. CDR3 sequence (DNA): TGTGCCAGCAGCTCCTCCGGACAGGGGCTTTCCTACGAGCAGTACTTC. Protein: CASSSSGQGLSYEQYF.

The V gene is TRBV5-4, the J gene TRBJ2-5; 10 bases align to TRBD1. J lost 4 bases, V lost 1 base, and 4 bases had no gene match. CDR3 size: 15 residues. Looked up from germline, CDR1 is SGHNT and CDR2 is YYREEE (reference sequence). This chain's CDR3 is CASSLSWTGGETQYF. Here the CDR3 DNA reads TGTGCCAGCAGCTTGTCGTGGACAGGGGGAGAGACCCAGTACTTC.

This chain connects TRBV7-3 to TRBJ2-1, with D maybe TRBD2 (6 bases). V was cut by 5 bases and J by 5 bases, with 13 bases left in between. The CDR3 is 14 amino acids. CDR1 is SGHTA and CDR2 is FQGTGA in the germline V gene. The CDR3: CASSPNWGDNEQFF. In nucleotides, the CDR3 is TGTGCCAGCAGCCCAAATTGGGGGGACAATGAGCAGTTCTTC.

This chain connects TRBV28 to TRBJ1-1, with 9 bases matching TRBD1. Germline V gives CDR1 MDHEN, CDR2 SYDVKM. The CDR3 runs to 14 residues. After removal of 6 bases from V and 6 bases from J, the junction contained 8 bases not matched to a gene. The CDR3 region is CASSQDRGFAEAFF. CDR3 DNA sequence: TGTGCCAGCAGCCAGGACAGGGGTTTCGCTGAAGCTTTCTTT. Combining the CDR3 with reference TRBV28 and TRBJ1-1 gives the whole variable domain DVKVTQSSRYLVKRTGEKVFLECVQDMDHENMFWYRQDPGLGLRLIYFSYDVKMKEKGDIPEGYSVSREKKERFSLILESASTNQTSMYLCASSQDRGFAEAFFGQGTRLTVV.

In nucleotides, the CDR3 is TGTGCCAGCAGCCGAGGGACAGGGTTGAACACCGGGGAGCTGTTTTTT. Protein product: CASSRGTGLNTGELFF. V gene TRBV7-2 combines with J gene TRBJ2-2, with TRBD1 matching over 9 bases. Trimming took 5 bases from V and 1 from J; bases not matched to a gene: 5. There are 16 residues in the CDR3. The germline gives CDR1 SGHTA, CDR2 FQGNSA.

V and J are TRBV7-8 and TRBJ2-7, with 8 bases aligning to TRBD1. The CDR3 is 15 amino acids. The germline CDR1 and CDR2 sequences are SGHVS and FQNEAQ. The V segment lost 7 bases and the J segment 7 bases; nucleotides outside the gene matches: 15. CDR3 loop: CASTHLGTGPGEQYF. The CDR3 DNA is TGTGCCAGCACCCACCTTGGGACAGGCCCAGGGGAGCAGTACTTC.

CDR3 nucleotide sequence: TGTGCCAGCAGCTCGAATCGACAGGGGTCCTATGGCTACACCTTC. Its translation is CASSSNRQGSYGYTF. This rearrangement joins TRBV11-2 to TRBJ1-2; 8 bases align to TRBD1. The V gene's germline CDR1 is SGHAT and CDR2 FQNNGV. The V and J ends lost 4 bases and 4 bases, in that order; junction bases with no gene match: 8. This CDR3 comprises 15 residues.

The chain joins TRBV5-1 to TRBJ2-1; D remains ambiguous. The CDR3 totals 13 residues. Deletions cut 0 bases from V and 6 bases from J, with 7 bases between. Germline V lookup: CDR1 SGHRS, CDR2 YFSETQ. Here the CDR3 DNA reads TGCGCCAGCAGCTTGGCCTCTAGCAATGAGCAGTTCTTC. Translating gives CASSLASSNEQFF.

The chain recombines TRBV6-1 with TRBJ1-4, with D uncertain. The CDR3 extends over 15 amino acids. Trimming left V 8 bases short and J 5 bases short, with 18 bases between. The germline V gene encodes CDR1 MNHNS and CDR2 SASEGT. The CDR3 DNA sequence: TGTGCCAGCCGTGCAATATTCGGGTCCAATGAAAAACTGTTTTTT. Encoded protein: CASRAIFGSNEKLFF.

This clone was recorded a few times. The chain couples TRBV5-6 to TRBJ1-4, with 7 positions matching TRBD1. Germline V gene sequence: CDR1 SGHDT, CDR2 YYEEEE. This CDR3 contains 17 residues. J gave up 3 bases and V 3 bases, and 11 bases lay outside the gene matches. CDR3: CASSYSLDRVANEKLFF. The CDR3 DNA is TGTGCCAGCAGCTACTCGCTCGACAGGGTTGCTAATGAAAAACTGTTTTTT. Drawing the rest from reference TRBV5-6 and TRBJ1-4, the complete variable domain is DAGVTQSPTHLIKTRGQQVTLRCSPKSGHDTVSWYQQALGQGPQFIFQYYEEEERQRGNFPDRFSGHQFPNYSSELNVNALLLGDSALYLCASSYSLDRVANEKLFFGSGTQLSVL.

This chain connects TRBV30 to TRBJ1-2, with TRBD1 as a possible D gene (6 bases). This CDR3 has 12 residues. The V end was cut by 4 bases, the J end by 8 bases, with 14 bases between. CDR1 GTSNPN and CDR2 SVGIG come from the germline V gene (reference sequence). In DNA form, the CDR3 reads TGTGCCTGGACGACACAGGGTGCCGGCTACACCTTC. It codes for CAWTTQGAGYTF.

The rearrangement joins TRBV6-6 to TRBJ2-2; tentative D call: TRBD1 (6 bases). V lost 5 bases and J lost 1, with 11 bases in between. The CDR3 is 15 residues long. Per the germline V gene, CDR1 is MNHNY and CDR2 is SVGAGI (reference sequence). CDR3: CASSATGKNTGELFF. CDR3 in DNA: TGTGCCAGCAGTGCAACAGGGAAGAACACCGGGGAGCTGTTTTTT.

This rearrangement joins TRBV6-1 to TRBJ1-3; weak D call: TRBD1 (5 bases). Germline V lookup: CDR1 MNHNS, CDR2 SASEGT. Trimming shortened V by 10 bases and J by 4 bases, and 14 bases separated the two germline ends. CDR3 length equals 13 residues. CDR3 region: CATGEVGGNTIYF. Here the CDR3 DNA reads TGTGCCACGGGGGAAGTTGGCGGAAACACCATATATTTT.

The chain carries TRBV5-4 and TRBJ2-3, with D unclear. Trimming shortened V by 0 bases and J by 0 bases, and 2 bases separated the two germline ends. Germline lookup yields CDR1 SGHNT and CDR2 YYREEE (reference sequence). This CDR3 is built from 13 residues. The CDR3 here is CASSLASTDTQYF. For the CDR3, the DNA is TGTGCCAGCAGCTTGGCTAGCACAGATACGCAGTATTTT.

This clone was seen only a few times. The CDR3 protein is CASSLYASEETQYF. The DNA for the CDR3 is TGTGCCAGCAGCTTGTACGCGAGTGAAGAGACCCAGTACTTC. The rearrangement uses TRBV5-4 and TRBJ2-5; D unclear. The ends were cut back, 1 base at V and 3 bases at J, with 10 bases in the middle. The CDR3 spans 14 residues. Germline loops: CDR1 SGHNT, CDR2 YYREEE (reference sequence).

A few counts support this clone. This chain connects TRBV27 to TRBJ1-6; 8 positions match TRBD1. V lost 4 bases, J lost 9 bases, and 2 bases stayed unmatched. The CDR3 runs 13 residues. Germline CDR1 MNHEY, CDR2 SMNVEV (reference sequence). The CDR3 here is CASSSQGGSPLHF. Here the CDR3 DNA reads TGTGCCAGCAGTTCACAGGGGGGTTCACCCCTCCACTTT.

V usage is TRBV15 and J usage is TRBJ1-2, with a possible D match to TRBD1 (5 bases). The CDR3 runs 15 residues. Germline V gives CDR1 LNHNV, CDR2 YYDKDF (reference sequence). Trimming pared 2 bases from V and 8 bases from J, leaving 18 bases between. The CDR3 protein is CATSRSLGGGEGYTF. The CDR3 nucleotides are TGTGCCACCAGCAGATCCCTCGGGGGAGGCGAAGGCTACACCTTC.

The V gene is TRBV18, the J gene TRBJ2-7, with 10 bases fitting TRBD1. The CDR3 has 15 amino acids. The germline CDR1 and CDR2 sequences are KGHSH and LQKENI. The J segment lost 1 base and the V segment lost 1 base, leaving 1 base of the junction unmatched. CDR3 in amino acids: CASSPRTGGSYEQYF. The DNA for the CDR3 is TGTGCCAGCTCACCACGGACAGGGGGATCCTACGAGCAGTACTTC.

This clone was observed a few times. The chain uses TRBV7-9 and TRBJ2-5; D gene uncertain. CDR1 is SEHNR, CDR2 FQNEAQ, per germline (reference sequence). The CDR3 runs 14 residues. Trimming stripped 5 bases from V and 2 bases from J, with 12 bases between. The CDR3 DNA reads as TGTGCCAGCAGCACCTCTGGCCCGCAAGAGACCCAGTACTTC. Translation: CASSTSGPQETQYF.

This chain connects TRBV6-5 to TRBJ1-1, with D maybe TRBD1 (5 bases). CDR1 MNHEY and CDR2 SVGAGI come from the germline V gene. V lost 5 bases and J 6 bases, leaving 10 bases between the germline ends. The CDR3 loop spans 12 amino acids. The CDR3 sequence is CASSPQGSEAFF. The CDR3 DNA is TGTGCCAGCAGTCCCCAGGGTTCTGAAGCTTTCTTT.

The chain links TRBV19 to TRBJ1-4; 7 bases align to TRBD1. The germline gives CDR1 LNHDA, CDR2 SQIVND (reference sequence). This CDR3 is built from 15 residues. J lost 6 bases, V lost 1 base, and 5 bases had no gene match. The CDR3 is CASSIGQGRYEKLFF. The DNA of the CDR3 is TGTGCCAGTAGTATAGGACAGGGCCGTTATGAAAAACTGTTTTTT.

This chain joins TRBV20-1 and TRBJ2-7; D might be TRBD2 (5 bases). The CDR3 extends over 11 amino acids. Trimming stripped 6 bases from V and 4 bases from J, with 10 bases between. CDR1 and CDR2 from the germline V gene are DFQATT and SNEGSKA (reference sequence). The DNA for the CDR3 is TGCAGTGCGGACTGGATTTACGAGCAGTACTTC. Amino acid sequence: CSADWIYEQYF.

J is TRBJ2-3 and V is TRBV5-1; 9 bases align to TRBD2. The CDR3 contains 15 residues. The trim removed 10 bases at V and 1 base at J, leaving 10 bases unmatched. Germline V gene lookup returns CDR1 SGHRS and CDR2 YFSETQ. Here the CDR3 reads CAGSSGGPGTDTQYF. The CDR3 nucleotides are TGCGCCGGCTCGAGCGGGGGGCCCGGCACAGATACGCAGTATTTT.

The genes are TRBV19 and TRBJ2-2, with 10 bases fitting TRBD1. The J segment lost 5 bases and the V segment lost 4 bases, leaving 1 base of the junction unmatched. The CDR3 length is 14 residues. Germline CDR1 is LNHDA and CDR2 is SQIVND (reference sequence). The CDR3 coding sequence is TGTGCCAGTAGTAGGGGACAGGGGACCGGGGAGCTGTTTTTT. It translates to CASSRGQGTGELFF.